By proportion, the clone carrying this T cell receptor (beta chain) is large (0.1 to 1%). Its antigen remains unknown. Sequencing of the DNA from cultured CD4+ T cells was carried out with the Oncomine TCR Beta short-read assay. TCRdb itself ran the PCR reads through MiXCR, one entry per CDR3 protein. The sample shows under 15,000 distinct CDR3 sequences, 59% of them seen only once. This entry belongs to a study of vaccination and CD4 T cells after COVID-19. Turning to the study itself: Convalescent patients had positive nasal swab PCR results for SARS-CoV-2. Disease was mild in nine and severe in one.

The treatment is: roughly ten-day PBMC culture with coronavirus spike peptide pools or control peptides (ViraFEST assay). Germline lookup yields CDR1 SEHNR and CDR2 FQNEAQ (reference sequence). The CDR3 is 14 residues long. Deletions cut 2 bases from V and 6 bases from J, with 14 bases between. The chain combines TRBV7-9 with TRBJ2-7; tentatively, D is TRBD1 (5 bases). Sequences were obtained from CD4+ T cells from blood, cultured in vitro. The sequence was collected from a human donor who had recovered from COVID-19. The CDR3 region is CASSLSAGSVEQYF. The DNA for the CDR3 is TGTGCCAGCAGCTTATCGGCAGGGTCGGTCGAGCAGTACTTC.